The T cell receptor (beta chain) under discussion was sequenced for a study of shared T cell receptors in the human thymus. This clone was counted a few times. Looked up from germline, CDR1 is SGHRS and CDR2 is YFSETQ. The ends were cut back, 2 bases at V and 2 bases at J, with 4 bases in the middle. This CDR3 region has 13 residues. Clones were sequenced by immunoSEQ multiplex PCR, and TCRdb holds only the in-frame ones, with some missing. The data contain hundreds of thousands of clones, approximately 85% of them singletons. The sample was also linked to a second study, of human thymus T cells. From that study: Corrective surgery for congenital heart defects was being performed on the healthy Finnish infants who served as donors. Thymus was obtained from resections taken during corrective heart surgery. Related work showed strongly overlapping thymic repertoires across unrelated individuals.

The TCR was taken from a girl less than two years old with a congenital heart defect. Input material: thymocytes. The V call is TRBV5-1, the J call TRBJ2-2; no clear D gene. DNA for the CDR3: TGCGCCAGCAGCTTAGCAAACACCGGGGAGCTGTTTTTT. Encoded protein: CASSLANTGELFF.